A selection of T cell receptor beta chains follows, all from one sample in a study of vaccination effects on CD4 cells after COVID-19. Their specific antigens are unknown. Sequencing used immunoSEQ multiplex PCR; TCRdb keeps in-frame clones, though not all of them. The sample has about 22,000 clones, roughly 76% seen once. The source material was CD4+ T cells from PBMCs cultured with SARS-CoV-2 spike peptides, sampled before COVID-19 vaccination. These receptors were obtained from a human donor who had a prior SARS-CoV-2 infection. CDR3s include the opening cysteine and the closing phenylalanine or tryptophan. D genes are given only for firm matches. Only some rows state a clone size, as once, few, many or a class for expanded clones.

TRBV9	TRBJ1-3	-	-	16	TGTGCCAGCAGCGTCTATCAGGGGCTCTCTGGAAACACCATATATTTT	CASSVYQGLSGNTIYF
TRBV11-3	TRBJ2-3	-	-	14	TGTGCCAGCAGCCCCCGACGCGGCCCAGATACGCAGTATTTT	CASSPRRGPDTQYF
TRBV2	TRBJ2-3	TRBD1	once	15	TGTGCCAGCAGTGGGGACAGAGGAGAAACAGATACGCAGTATTTT	CASSGDRGETDTQYF
TRBV7-2	TRBJ2-7	-	-	13	TGTGCCAGCAGCCGGTCAGCTTCCTACGAGCAGTACTTC	CASSRSASYEQYF
TRBV6-1	TRBJ1-1	-	few	13	TGTGCCAGCAGTCAATCCGGGAACACTGAAGCTTTCTTT	CASSQSGNTEAFF
TRBV6-5	TRBJ2-7	-	few	15	TGTGCCAGCAGTTACTCGACCAGGGGAGCTCGGGAGCAGTACTTC	CASSYSTRGAREQYF
TRBV11-3	TRBJ2-1	-	-	16	TGTGCCAGCAGCACCCAGGCGGCTAGCTCCTACAATGAGCAGTTCTTC	CASSTQAASSYNEQFF
TRBV24-1	TRBJ2-7	-	once	17	TGTGCCACCAAAAGAGGTATCGTTCAGGGCCCCTCAGACGAGCAGTACTTC	CATKRGIVQGPSDEQYF
TRBV29-1	TRBJ2-3	-	-	12	TGCAGCGTTGACGAGAGACTCGATACGCAGTATTTT	CSVDERLDTQYF
TRBV29-1	TRBJ1-3	-	-	13	TGCAGCGTTGCCTCCTACTCTGGAAACACCATATATTTT	CSVASYSGNTIYF
TRBV25-1	TRBJ2-7	TRBD1	few	15	TGTGCCAGCAGTGGCTCCGGGACAGTGCACTACGAGCAGTACTTC	CASSGSGTVHYEQYF
TRBV27	TRBJ2-7	-	-	16	TGTGCCAGCACGGCAACACGGAACAGTCTCTCCTACGAGCAGTACTTC	CASTATRNSLSYEQYF
TRBV5-4	TRBJ2-1	-	-	14	TGTGCCAGCAGCTTGAAGACGGGGGACAATGAGCAGTTCTTC	CASSLKTGDNEQFF
TRBV25-1	TRBJ1-1	-	-	14	TGTGCCAGCAGTGGAGCATCGGGGGCGGGTGAAGCTTTCTTT	CASSGASGAGEAFF
TRBV5-1	TRBJ1-2	-	-	13	TGCGCCAGCAGCTTGGTAAGGGGGGACGGCTACACCTTC	CASSLVRGDGYTF
TRBV5-6	TRBJ1-3	-	-	13	TGTGCCAGCAGCTTGAGAAAGGGAAACACCATATATTTT	CASSLRKGNTIYF
TRBV29-1	TRBJ2-5	TRBD1	-	13	TGCAGCGTTGAAAGGGGGCGCAGGGAGACCCAGTACTTC	CSVERGRRETQYF
TRBV5-1	TRBJ2-2	-	-	15	TGCGCCAGCAGCTTGGACCCCGCGGGCACCGGGGAGCTGTTTTTT	CASSLDPAGTGELFF
TRBV5-4	TRBJ2-1	TRBD1	-	16	TGTGCCAGCAGCCTACCGGGACAGGGGATTTTATCTGAGCAGTTCTTC	CASSLPGQGILSEQFF